This entry lists 15 T cell receptor beta chains sequenced from one sample in a study of blood T cell repertoires in COVID-19. Sequencing was performed with immunoSEQ multiplex PCR; in TCRdb, only in-frame clones are kept and a portion is missing. The profile shows more than 150,000 clones, about 75% of them singletons. Sequenced: peripheral blood. Receptor source: a woman in her 70s with acute or convalescent COVID-19.

V is TRBV5-6 and J is TRBJ2-1; 11 bases are a match to TRBD2. V shed 5 bases and J 6 bases; nucleotides not matched to a gene: 7. This CDR3 region has 15 residues. Germline values: CDR1 SGHDT, CDR2 YYEEEE. CDR3 bases: TGTGCCAGCAGGATTTTAGCGGGAGGGAGCAATGAGCAGTTCTTC. Translating gives CASRILAGGSNEQFF.

V and J are TRBV15 and TRBJ1-6, with D perhaps matching TRBD1 (6 bases). The V end was cut by 6 bases, the J end by 11 bases, with 23 bases between. This CDR3 is 16 amino acids long. Germline V gives CDR1 LNHNV, CDR2 YYDKDF (reference sequence). Written as DNA, the CDR3 is TGTGCCACCAGTTTTGAGGCAGGGGATTTTGATCCACCCCTCCACTTT. Translating it yields CATSFEAGDFDPPLHF. The complete variable domain, with remaining parts taken from reference TRBV15 and TRBJ1-6, reads DAMVIQNPRYQVTQFGKPVTLSCSQTLNHNVMYWYQQKSSQAPKLLFHYYDKDFNNEADTPDNFQSRRPNTSFCFLDIRSPGLGDTAMYLCATSFEAGDFDPPLHFGNGTRLTVT.

J is TRBJ1-3 and V is TRBV6-5, with D possibly TRBD1 on 6 matching bases. Trimming took off 4 bases at V and 0 bases at J, with 13 bases between the two ends. Germline V lookup: CDR1 MNHEY, CDR2 SVGAGI. The CDR3 consists of 16 residues. The CDR3 loop is CASSSHTGSSGNTIYF. The CDR3 DNA reads as TGTGCCAGCAGTTCCCATACAGGGAGCTCTGGAAACACCATATATTTT.

This clone was recorded once. This chain links TRBV2 with TRBJ2-7; the match to TRBD1 covers 9 bases. CDR3 size: 15 residues. Unmatched junction bases numbered 11, after V lost 7 bases and J lost 4 bases. Germline assignment: CDR1 SNHLY and CDR2 FYNNEI. CDR3 sequence reads: CASKKQQGATYEQYF. The CDR3 DNA reads TGTGCCAGCAAAAAGCAACAGGGGGCTACTTACGAGCAGTACTTC.

The DNA for the CDR3 is TGTGCCAGTAGTATGGTAGCACAATCAACCTACGAGCAGTACTTC. Translation: CASSMVAQSTYEQYF. The chain combines TRBV19 with TRBJ2-7; D not resolved. The CDR3 sequence is 15 residues long. Trimming took 3 bases from V and 2 from J, leaving 14 bases between them. Looked up from germline, CDR1 is LNHDA and CDR2 is SQIVND (reference sequence).

V usage is TRBV24-1 and J usage is TRBJ2-1, with 8 bases that match TRBD2. The length of the CDR3 is 15 residues. With V trimmed by 9 bases and J by 5 bases, 11 bases remained unmatched. Germline CDR1 is KGHDR and CDR2 is SFDVKD. The DNA of the CDR3 is TGTGCCACCGGGACTAGAGGGTTTCTGGACAATGAGCAGTTCTTC. It is translated as CATGTRGFLDNEQFF.

The chain links TRBV7-8 to TRBJ2-2, with TRBD2 identical over 13 bases. Germline-derived CDR1 and CDR2 are SGHVS and FQNEAQ. V lost 4 bases, J lost 0 bases, and 14 bases stayed unmatched. The length of the CDR3 is 21 residues. CDR3 loop: CASSSYLGLAGLTANTGELFF. Written as DNA, the CDR3 is TGTGCCAGCAGCTCCTACCTGGGACTAGCGGGATTAACTGCGAACACCGGGGAGCTGTTTTTT.

The gene calls are TRBV24-1 and TRBJ2-3; 11 bases match TRBD2. Germline V gene data show CDR1 as KGHDR and CDR2 as SFDVKD. J was trimmed by 1 base and V by 4 bases; bases with no gene match: 15. The CDR3 length is 20 residues. This CDR3 reads CATSDAETSGMGGGTDTQYF. The CDR3 DNA sequence: TGTGCCACCAGTGACGCAGAGACTAGCGGGATGGGAGGGGGCACAGATACGCAGTATTTT.

The CDR3: CASRIEDRAIGYTF. CDR3 nucleotide sequence: TGTGCCAGCAGAATAGAGGACAGGGCTATTGGCTACACCTTC. V is TRBV2 and J is TRBJ1-2; 8 bases agree with TRBD1. This CDR3 has 14 residues. Per the germline V gene, CDR1 is SNHLY and CDR2 is FYNNEI. V trimming: 6 bases; J trimming: 7 bases; junction bases outside the gene matches: 10.

The rearrangement links TRBV5-1 to TRBJ1-2, with D possibly matching TRBD1 (5 bases). In germline, CDR1 is SGHRS, CDR2 YFSETQ. The CDR3 has 15 amino acids. V was shortened by 0 bases and J by 1 base, with 10 bases between the two germline ends. DNA of the CDR3: TGCGCCAGCAGCTTGGATCGGGGGGGTAACTATGGCTACACCTTC. Protein: CASSLDRGGNYGYTF.

The chain combines TRBV14 with TRBJ2-5; D is ambiguous. The length of the CDR3 is 12 residues. Trimming left V 5 bases short and J 0 bases short, with 4 bases between. The germline V gene has CDR1 SGHDN and CDR2 FVKESK. Written as DNA, the CDR3 is TGTGCCAGCAGCGAGAACCAAGAGACCCAGTACTTC. It encodes CASSENQETQYF.

The chain joins TRBV6-6 to TRBJ2-3; D may be TRBD1 (7 bases). The CDR3 runs 14 residues. V was shortened by 5 bases and J by 3 bases, with 12 bases between the two germline ends. Germline CDR1 and CDR2: MNHNY and SVGAGI (reference sequence). In DNA, the CDR3 is TGTGCCAGCAGTCCCCAGGGGGGAACAGATACGCAGTATTTT. This translates into CASSPQGGTDTQYF.

This clone was observed a few times. This chain uses TRBV5-4 with TRBJ2-3; 9 bases are shared with TRBD2. Germline V gives CDR1 SGHNT, CDR2 YYREEE (reference sequence). The CDR3 has 19 residues. V gave up 6 bases and J gave up 1 base; unmatched junction bases: 18. CDR3 in amino acids: CASKVSSVAGAGGTDTQYF. CDR3 DNA: TGTGCCAGCAAAGTTTCCTCCGTAGCGGGAGCAGGGGGCACAGATACGCAGTATTTT.

This chain joins TRBV6-5 and TRBJ2-7, with 7 nucleotides matching TRBD1. V lost 7 bases, J lost 4 bases, and 10 bases stayed unmatched. The CDR3 is 14 amino acids. The germline CDR1 and CDR2 sequences are MNHEY and SVGAGI. CDR3 loop: CASTSTGLQYEQYF. CDR3 coding DNA: TGTGCCAGCACGTCGACAGGGTTACAATACGAGCAGTACTTC.

V and J are TRBV7-7 and TRBJ2-7; the D gene is possibly TRBD1 (6 bases). This CDR3 is 16 amino acids long. The germline V gene encodes CDR1 SSHAT and CDR2 FNYEAQ (reference sequence). V was pared by 0 bases and J by 4 bases, with 16 bases between. This CDR3 reads CASSLAQGRWVYEQYF. In DNA form, the CDR3 reads TGTGCCAGCAGCTTAGCCCAGGGGAGATGGGTATACGAGCAGTACTTC.